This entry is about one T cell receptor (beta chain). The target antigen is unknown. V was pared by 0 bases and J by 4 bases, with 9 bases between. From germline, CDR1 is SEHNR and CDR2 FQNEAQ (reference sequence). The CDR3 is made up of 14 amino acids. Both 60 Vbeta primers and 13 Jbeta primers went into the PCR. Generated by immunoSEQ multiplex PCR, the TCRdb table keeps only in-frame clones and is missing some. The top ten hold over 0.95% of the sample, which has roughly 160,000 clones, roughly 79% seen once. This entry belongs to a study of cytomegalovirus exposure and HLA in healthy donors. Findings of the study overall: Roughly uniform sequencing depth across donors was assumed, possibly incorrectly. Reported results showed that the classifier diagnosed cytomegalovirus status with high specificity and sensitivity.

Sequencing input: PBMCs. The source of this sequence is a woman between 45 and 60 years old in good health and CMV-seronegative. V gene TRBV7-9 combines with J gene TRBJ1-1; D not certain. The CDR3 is CASSLAKGATEAFF. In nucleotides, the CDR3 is TGTGCCAGCAGCTTAGCGAAGGGAGCCACTGAAGCTTTCTTT. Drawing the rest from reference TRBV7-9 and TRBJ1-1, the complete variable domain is DTGVSQNPRHKITKRGQNVTFRCDPISEHNRLYWYRQTLGQGPEFLTYFQNEAQLEKSRLLSDRFSAERPKGSFSTLEIQRTEQGDSAMYLCASSLAKGATEAFFGQGTRLTVV.